The source of this T cell receptor (beta chain) is a study of PD-L1 blockade in urothelial cancer. Overall study context: Bladder-origin urothelial cancer in males covered twenty-five of 29 patients. Study results and caveats: Durable-benefit patients showed greater tumor-associated blood clone expansion at 3 weeks. Having blood TCR clonality under the median before treatment predicted better survival.

This table comes from immunoSEQ multiplex PCR, and its TCRdb copy is limited to in-frame clones, with some not included. Here the sample spans 45,000 to 70,000 clones, 85% being singletons. This CDR3 contains 14 residues. CDR1 MNHNS and CDR2 SASEGT come from the germline V gene. Trimming pared 11 bases from V and 3 bases from J, leaving 17 bases between. As concerns this clone: Its antigen is not identified.

Time point defined: pretreatment peripheral blood. J is TRBJ1-5 and V is TRBV6-1, with D tentatively TRBD1 (5 bases). This receptor was obtained from a man in his sixties or seventies with urothelial cancer. The material was PBMCs, obtained around atezolizumab (anti-PD-L1) treatment. The CDR3 nucleotides read TGTGCCGCTAGGACCAGGGCGGACAATCAGCCCCAGCATTTT. Translated, it gives CAARTRADNQPQHF.